This entry lists 5 T cell receptor beta chains sequenced from one sample in a study of a mutant IDH1 vaccine in newly diagnosed glioma. The protocol was immunoSEQ multiplex PCR, while the TCRdb copy is restricted to in-frame clones and leaves out a portion. The data contain approximately 50,000 clones, around 85% of them singletons. These receptors have no identified antigens. The time point is: week 35, safety follow-up. Each dose delivered 300 ug of mutant IDH1 20-mer peptide subcutaneously with imiquimod. The sample here was PBMCs, taken from a glioma patient whose treatment included an IDH1 peptide vaccine. The receptor set was obtained from a man between 35 and 55 years old with glioma.

V gene TRBV6-1 combines with J gene TRBJ1-1; D may be TRBD1 (5 bases). CDR3 length: 13 residues. The ends were cut back, 6 bases at V and 9 bases at J, with 17 bases in the middle. The germline CDR1 and CDR2 sequences are MNHNS and SASEGT. The CDR3 here is CASRDIKGSQAFF. The CDR3 DNA follows: TGTGCCAGCAGAGATATCAAGGGGTCCCAAGCTTTCTTT.

The chain has TRBV28 and TRBJ1-1; D uncertain. The CDR3 is 13 amino acids. The V end was cut by 7 bases, the J end by 5 bases, with 14 bases between. Germline CDR1 and CDR2: MDHEN and SYDVKM. The CDR3 protein is CASTVFPKTEAFF. In DNA form, the CDR3 reads TGTGCCAGCACAGTCTTCCCGAAAACTGAAGCTTTCTTT.

This clone is classed as medium-sized. The J gene is TRBJ2-3, the V gene TRBV19, with 9 bases aligning to TRBD2. Germline V gene lookup returns CDR1 LNHDA and CDR2 SQIVND (reference sequence). The CDR3 consists of 12 residues. V lost 6 bases, J lost 5 bases, and 0 bases stayed unmatched. The CDR3 loop is CASRLAGDTQYF. The CDR3 nucleotides read TGTGCCAGTAGACTAGCGGGAGATACGCAGTATTTT.

This clone was detected only once. The chain carries TRBV15 and TRBJ2-6; 9 bases fit TRBD1. Germline CDR1 reads LNHNV; CDR2 reads YYDKDF (reference sequence). With V trimmed by 1 base and J by 0 bases, 4 bases remained unmatched. CDR3 length: 18 residues. The CDR3 protein is CATSRGTGAPSGANVLTF. The DNA of the CDR3 is TGTGCCACCAGCAGAGGGACAGGGGCCCCCTCTGGGGCCAACGTCCTGACTTTC.

The chain is built from TRBV28 and TRBJ2-5; D is possibly TRBD1 (7 bases). The CDR3 sequence is 13 residues long. The germline gives CDR1 MDHEN, CDR2 SYDVKM. The V gene lost 10 bases and the J gene lost 5 bases, with 17 bases spanning the gap. The CDR3 DNA reads as TGTGCCACCCAGCAGGGGGGCGGGGAGACCCAGTACTTC. Protein sequence: CATQQGGGETQYF.